This T cell receptor beta chain came from a study of neoadjuvant anti-PD-1 for oral cavity cancer. Blood cells were analyzed directly, without culture or expansion. The data were produced by immunoSEQ multiplex PCR, yet TCRdb's version contains in-frame clones alone and is incomplete. The data contain tens of thousands of clones, around four fifths of them singletons. Sequencing used PBMCs, obtained before nivolumab (anti-PD-1) treatment. The sequence was obtained from a person between 40 and 79 years old with oral cavity squamous cell carcinoma.

This CDR3 is CAWRARVEQYF. The CDR3 DNA sequence: TGTGCCTGGAGGGCCCGGGTCGAGCAGTACTTC. The chain joins TRBV30 to TRBJ2-7, with D unresolved. With 3 bases removed from V and 6 bases from J, the gap between germline ends came to 9 bases. There are 11 residues in the CDR3. Germline V gives CDR1 GTSNPN, CDR2 SVGIG (reference sequence).